The 13 T cell receptor beta chains listed next were all sequenced from one sample in a study of shared clonotypes between healthy human individuals. TCRdb keeps only in-frame clones here, not all; method: immunoSEQ multiplex PCR. The table shows 2 million to 2.5 million clones, with more than 90% occurring only once. Sequencing was done on a sample of naive CD4+ T cells sorted from blood. Documented subset: CD45RA+ positively selected. The receptors were sampled from a man between 18 and 35 years old in good health.

The chain has TRBV5-6 and TRBJ1-5, with D perhaps TRBD1 (5 bases). V gave up 3 bases and J gave up 3 bases, with 13 bases separating them. CDR1 is SGHDT and CDR2 is YYEEEE in the germline V gene. This CDR3 is built from 15 residues. The DNA for the CDR3 is TGTGCCAGCAGCTGGGGACTTACCCTCAATCAGCCCCAGCATTTT. It codes for CASSWGLTLNQPQHF.

The chain couples TRBV5-1 to TRBJ2-3, with 7 bases matching TRBD1. V lost 4 bases to trimming and J lost 4 bases; unmatched junction nucleotides: 12. CDR1 is SGHRS and CDR2 is YFSETQ in the germline V gene. This CDR3 has 16 residues. In DNA form, the CDR3 reads TGCGCCAGCAGCCGCCGGCTGACAGGGATCTCAGATACGCAGTATTTT. It codes for CASSRRLTGISDTQYF.

The chain employs TRBV18 and TRBJ2-7; TRBD2 agrees at 8 bases. The CDR3 has 15 amino acids. Germline V CDR1 and CDR2: KGHSH, LQKENI. With 6 bases clipped from V and 1 base from J, the junction kept 8 bases outside the gene matches. The CDR3 loop reads CASSPESGSSYEQYF. Here the CDR3 DNA reads TGTGCCAGCTCCCCTGAAAGCGGGAGTTCCTACGAGCAGTACTTC.

This sequence joins TRBV6-6 and TRBJ2-7; D is possibly TRBD2 (6 bases). The germline V gene has CDR1 MNHNY and CDR2 SVGAGI (reference sequence). The CDR3 totals 15 residues. Trimming took 6 bases from V and 3 from J, leaving 18 bases between them. CDR3 region: CASSPTSSLSYEQYF. In nucleotides, the CDR3 is TGTGCCAGCAGCCCGACTAGTTCTCTAAGCTACGAGCAGTACTTC.

The rearrangement joins TRBV2 to TRBJ2-3; D remains unclear. Trimming removed 0 bases at V and 1 base at J, with 8 bases between. The CDR3 is 15 amino acids. Germline V gives CDR1 SNHLY, CDR2 FYNNEI. The chain's CDR3 is CASSEAGSGTDTQYF. The CDR3 coding sequence is TGTGCCAGCAGTGAAGCGGGGTCCGGCACAGATACGCAGTATTTT.

The V call is TRBV28, the J call TRBJ2-7, with 7 bases fitting TRBD1. Germline V CDR1 and CDR2: MDHEN, SYDVKM. Unmatched junction bases numbered 6, after V lost 3 bases and J lost 4 bases. The CDR3 spans 14 residues. CDR3 DNA: TGTGCCAGCAGTTTCTTACAGGGGAGATACGAGCAGTACTTC. Residues: CASSFLQGRYEQYF.

The chain links TRBV5-1 to TRBJ1-6; 7 nucleotides match TRBD1. Germline lookup yields CDR1 SGHRS and CDR2 YFSETQ. Unmatched junction bases numbered 5, after V lost 5 bases and J lost 3 bases. This CDR3 contains 15 residues. The CDR3 region is CASRGTVDYNSPLHF. The CDR3, as DNA: TGCGCCAGCAGAGGGACAGTTGACTATAATTCACCCCTCCACTTT.

This clone was detected only a few times. V usage is TRBV25-1 and J usage is TRBJ1-2; a weak D match, TRBD1 (6 bases). V shed 1 base and J shed 8 bases, with 14 bases lying between them. In germline, CDR1 is MGHDK, CDR2 SYGVNS. The length of the CDR3 is 14 residues. The CDR3 bases are TGTGCCAGCAGTGAATGGGGGGCAGGGGTAGGCTACACCTTC. It codes for CASSEWGAGVGYTF.

The genes are TRBV25-1 and TRBJ1-1; D is possibly TRBD1 (5 bases). Looked up from germline, CDR1 is MGHDK and CDR2 is SYGVNS. With 1 base removed from V and 9 bases from J, the gap between germline ends came to 9 bases. The CDR3 totals 12 residues. The DNA of the CDR3 is TGTGCCAGCAGTGAATTAGGGGCAAAAGCTTTCTTT. Protein: CASSELGAKAFF.

In this sample, this clone turned up once. The chain recombines TRBV7-8 with TRBJ1-5; possible D gene TRBD1, 5 bases. The CDR3 length is 16 residues. Per germline, CDR1 SGHVS and CDR2 FQNEAQ. V gave up 1 base and J gave up 0 bases, with 10 bases separating them. The CDR3 DNA reads TGTGCCAGCAGCTTAGAAAGGGGCGATAGCAATCAGCCCCAGCATTTT. Its translation is CASSLERGDSNQPQHF.

This clone was observed once. Other DNA variants within this sample encode the same CDR3. The J gene is TRBJ2-5, the V gene TRBV6-1; D is undetermined. This CDR3 is built from 13 residues. Looked up from germline, CDR1 is MNHNS and CDR2 is SASEGT. The germline V and J ends were trimmed by 6 bases and 1 base, with 9 bases remaining between them. Written as DNA, the CDR3 is TGTGCCAGCAGGGGCCCTTCCCAAGAGACCCAGTACTTC. Translating it yields CASRGPSQETQYF.

CDR3 loop: CAWSRGQGALNTEAFF. As DNA, the CDR3 is TGTGCCTGGAGTAGAGGACAGGGGGCACTGAACACTGAAGCTTTCTTT. The rearrangement joins TRBV30 to TRBJ1-1; 11 bases line up with TRBD1. This CDR3 contains 16 residues. Germline V gives CDR1 GTSNPN, CDR2 SVGIG (reference sequence). With 2 bases clipped from V and 0 bases from J, the junction kept 5 bases outside the gene matches.

The V gene is TRBV19, the J gene TRBJ1-2, with D uncertain. This CDR3 spans 14 amino acids. The ends were cut back, 3 bases at V and 4 bases at J, with 12 bases in the middle. The germline V gene has CDR1 LNHDA and CDR2 SQIVND (reference sequence). Here the CDR3 DNA reads TGTGCCAGTAGTATGATAGGGCAGGTCTATGGCTACACCTTC. Its protein product is CASSMIGQVYGYTF.